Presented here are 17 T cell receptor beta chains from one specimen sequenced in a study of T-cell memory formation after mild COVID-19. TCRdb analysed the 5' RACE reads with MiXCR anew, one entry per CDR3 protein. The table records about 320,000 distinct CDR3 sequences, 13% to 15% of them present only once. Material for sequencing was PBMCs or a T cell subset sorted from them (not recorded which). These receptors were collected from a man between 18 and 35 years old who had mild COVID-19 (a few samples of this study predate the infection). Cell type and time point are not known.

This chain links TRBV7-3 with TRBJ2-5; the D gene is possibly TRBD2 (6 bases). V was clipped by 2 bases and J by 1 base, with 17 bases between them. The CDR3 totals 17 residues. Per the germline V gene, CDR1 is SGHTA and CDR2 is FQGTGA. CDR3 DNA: TGTGCCAGCAGCTTAGGGGTAACCGGGACTGCCCAAGAGACCCAGTACTTC. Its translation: CASSLGVTGTAQETQYF.

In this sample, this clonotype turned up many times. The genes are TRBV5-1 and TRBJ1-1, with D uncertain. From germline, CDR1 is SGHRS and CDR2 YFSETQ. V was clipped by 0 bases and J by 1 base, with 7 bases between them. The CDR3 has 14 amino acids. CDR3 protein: CASSLDSTNTEAFF. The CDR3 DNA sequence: TGCGCCAGCAGCTTGGACTCTACGAACACTGAAGCTTTCTTT.

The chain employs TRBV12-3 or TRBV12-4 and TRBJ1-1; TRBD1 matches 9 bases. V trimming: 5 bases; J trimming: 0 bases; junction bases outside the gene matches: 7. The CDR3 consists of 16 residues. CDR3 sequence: CASSDPGQGMNTEAFF. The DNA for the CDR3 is TGTGCCAGCAGTGATCCGGGACAGGGAATGAACACTGAAGCTTTCTTT.

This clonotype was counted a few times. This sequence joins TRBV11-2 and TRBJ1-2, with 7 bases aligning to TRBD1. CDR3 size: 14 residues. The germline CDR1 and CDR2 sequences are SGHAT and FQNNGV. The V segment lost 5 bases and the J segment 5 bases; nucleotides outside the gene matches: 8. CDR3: CASSPLGQEYGYTF. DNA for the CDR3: TGTGCCAGCAGCCCCCTCGGACAGGAGTATGGCTACACCTTC.

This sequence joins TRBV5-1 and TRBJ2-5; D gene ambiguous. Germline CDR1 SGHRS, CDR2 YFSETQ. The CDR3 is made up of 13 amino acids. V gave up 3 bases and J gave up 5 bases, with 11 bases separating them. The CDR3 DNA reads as TGCGCCAGCAGCTCCATAGGGTCGGAGACCCAGTACTTC. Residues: CASSSIGSETQYF. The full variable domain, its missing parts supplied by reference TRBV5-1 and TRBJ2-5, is KAGVTQTPRYLIKTRGQQVTLSCSPISGHRSVSWYQQTPGQGLQFLFEYFSETQRNKGNFPGRFSGRQFSNSRSEMNVSTLELGDSALYLCASSSIGSETQYFGPGTRLLVL.

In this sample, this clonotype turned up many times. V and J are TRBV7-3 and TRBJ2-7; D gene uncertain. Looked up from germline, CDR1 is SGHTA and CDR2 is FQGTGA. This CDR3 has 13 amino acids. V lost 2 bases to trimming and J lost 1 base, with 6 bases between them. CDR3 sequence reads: CASSLGVSYEQYF. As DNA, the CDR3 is TGTGCCAGCAGCTTAGGGGTTTCCTACGAGCAGTACTTC.

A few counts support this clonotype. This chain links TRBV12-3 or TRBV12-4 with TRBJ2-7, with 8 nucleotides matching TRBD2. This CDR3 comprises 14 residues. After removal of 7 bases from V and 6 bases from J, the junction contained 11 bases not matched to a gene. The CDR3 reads CASTSGGLFSEQYF. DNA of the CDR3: TGTGCCAGCACCTCGGGGGGGCTCTTTTCCGAGCAGTACTTC.

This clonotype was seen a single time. The CDR3 loop reads CASRLAIGETQYF. CDR3 DNA: TGTGCCAGCAGACTAGCGATTGGGGAGACCCAGTACTTC. V usage is TRBV6-1 and J usage is TRBJ2-5, with 7 bases fitting TRBD2. Looked up from germline, CDR1 is MNHNS and CDR2 is SASEGT. The CDR3 contains 13 residues. The trim removed 6 bases at V and 5 bases at J, leaving 6 bases unmatched.

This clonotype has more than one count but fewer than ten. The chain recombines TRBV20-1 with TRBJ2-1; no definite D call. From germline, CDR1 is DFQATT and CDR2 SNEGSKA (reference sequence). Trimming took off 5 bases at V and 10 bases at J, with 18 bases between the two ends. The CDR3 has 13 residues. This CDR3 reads CSALDLDRREQFF. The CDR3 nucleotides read TGCAGTGCTCTAGACCTTGACCGAAGAGAGCAGTTCTTC.

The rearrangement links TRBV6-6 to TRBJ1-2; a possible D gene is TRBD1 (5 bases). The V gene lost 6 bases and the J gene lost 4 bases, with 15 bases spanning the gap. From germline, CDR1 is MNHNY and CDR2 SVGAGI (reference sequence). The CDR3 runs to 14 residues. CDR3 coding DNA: TGTGCCAGCAGGTCCATTAAGGGGTCCTATGGCTACACCTTC. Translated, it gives CASRSIKGSYGYTF.

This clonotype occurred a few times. CDR3: CASAGLAGGLGGELFF. Written as DNA, the CDR3 is TGTGCCAGCGCCGGGCTAGCGGGGGGGCTTGGCGGGGAGCTGTTTTTT. The chain combines TRBV2 with TRBJ2-2; 12 nucleotides line up with TRBD2. The CDR3 is 16 amino acids. CDR1 is SNHLY, CDR2 FYNNEI, per germline. V gave up 8 bases and J gave up 7 bases; unmatched junction bases: 11. Full variable domain (outside the CDR3, taken from reference TRBV2 and TRBJ2-2): EPEVTQTPSHQVTQMGQEVILRCVPISNHLYFYWYRQILGQKVEFLVSFYNNEISEKSEIFDDQFSVERPDGSNFTLKIRSTKLEDSAMYFCASAGLAGGLGGELFFGEGSRLTVL.

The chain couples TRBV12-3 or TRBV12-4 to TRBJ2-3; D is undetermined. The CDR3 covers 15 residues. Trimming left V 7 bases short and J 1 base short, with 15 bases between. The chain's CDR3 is CASTPSQDRTDTQYF. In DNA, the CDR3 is TGTGCCAGCACGCCTTCGCAGGACCGCACAGATACGCAGTATTTT.

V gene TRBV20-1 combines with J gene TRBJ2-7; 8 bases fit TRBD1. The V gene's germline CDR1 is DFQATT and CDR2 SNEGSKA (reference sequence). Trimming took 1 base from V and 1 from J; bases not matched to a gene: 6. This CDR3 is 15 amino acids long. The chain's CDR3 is CSARAAQGVSYEQYV. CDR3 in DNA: TGCAGTGCTAGAGCGGCACAGGGGGTATCCTACGAGCAGTACGTC.

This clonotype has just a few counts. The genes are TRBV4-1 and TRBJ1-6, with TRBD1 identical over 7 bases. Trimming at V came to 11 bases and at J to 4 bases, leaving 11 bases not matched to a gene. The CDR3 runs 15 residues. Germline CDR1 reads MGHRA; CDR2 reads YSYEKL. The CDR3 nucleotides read TGCGCCGCCAGACCGACAGGGACATATAATTCACCCCTCCACTTT. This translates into CAARPTGTYNSPLHF.

The CDR3 spells CASSDSTENEQFF. CDR3 bases: TGTGCCAGCAGTGACTCCACAGAAAATGAGCAGTTCTTC. The genes are TRBV6-4 and TRBJ2-1; no clear D gene. V was clipped by 0 bases and J by 7 bases, with 7 bases between them. This CDR3 is built from 13 residues. Germline CDR1 MRHNA, CDR2 SNTAGT.

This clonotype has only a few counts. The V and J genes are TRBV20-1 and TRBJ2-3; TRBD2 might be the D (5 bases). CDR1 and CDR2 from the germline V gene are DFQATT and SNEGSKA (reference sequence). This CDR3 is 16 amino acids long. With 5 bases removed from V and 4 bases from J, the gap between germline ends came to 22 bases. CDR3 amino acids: CSAEPGTRAGSDTQYF. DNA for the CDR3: TGCAGTGCTGAGCCCGGCACTAGGGCCGGCTCAGATACGCAGTATTTT.

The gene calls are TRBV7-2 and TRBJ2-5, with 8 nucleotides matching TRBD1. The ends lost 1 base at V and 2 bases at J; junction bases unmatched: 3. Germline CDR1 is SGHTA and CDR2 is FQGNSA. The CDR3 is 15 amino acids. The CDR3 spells CASSLVRGLQETQYF. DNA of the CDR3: TGTGCCAGCAGCTTAGTCAGGGGGCTTCAAGAGACCCAGTACTTC. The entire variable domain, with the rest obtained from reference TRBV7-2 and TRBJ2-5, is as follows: GAGVSQSPSNKVTEKGKDVELRCDPISGHTALYWYRQSLGQGLEFLIYFQGNSAPDKSGLPSDRFSAERTGGSVSTLTIQRTQQEDSAVYLCASSLVRGLQETQYFGPGTRLLVL.